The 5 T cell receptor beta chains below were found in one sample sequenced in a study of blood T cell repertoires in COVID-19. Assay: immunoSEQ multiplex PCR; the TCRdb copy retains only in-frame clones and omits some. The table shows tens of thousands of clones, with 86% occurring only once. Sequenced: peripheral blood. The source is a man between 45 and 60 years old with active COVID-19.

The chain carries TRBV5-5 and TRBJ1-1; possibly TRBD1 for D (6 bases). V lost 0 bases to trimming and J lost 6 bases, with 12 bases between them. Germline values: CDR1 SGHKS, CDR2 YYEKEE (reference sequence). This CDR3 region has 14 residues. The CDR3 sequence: CASSLEQGLAEAFF. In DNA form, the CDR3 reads TGTGCCAGCAGCTTGGAACAGGGATTGGCTGAAGCTTTCTTT.

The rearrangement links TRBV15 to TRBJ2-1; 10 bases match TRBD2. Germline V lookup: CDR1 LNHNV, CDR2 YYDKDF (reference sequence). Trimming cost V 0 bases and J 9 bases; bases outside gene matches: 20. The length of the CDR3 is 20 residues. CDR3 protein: CATSRDPLSSGSRWSGEQFF. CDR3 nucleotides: TGTGCCACCAGCAGAGATCCGCTGTCTAGCGGGAGTAGATGGTCGGGTGAGCAGTTCTTC.

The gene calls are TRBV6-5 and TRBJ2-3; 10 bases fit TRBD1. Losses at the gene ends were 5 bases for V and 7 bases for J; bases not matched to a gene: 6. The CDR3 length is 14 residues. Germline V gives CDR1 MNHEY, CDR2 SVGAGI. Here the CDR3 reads CASSRDRGRNTQYF. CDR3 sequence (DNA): TGTGCCAGCAGTAGGGACAGGGGACGCAATACGCAGTATTTT.

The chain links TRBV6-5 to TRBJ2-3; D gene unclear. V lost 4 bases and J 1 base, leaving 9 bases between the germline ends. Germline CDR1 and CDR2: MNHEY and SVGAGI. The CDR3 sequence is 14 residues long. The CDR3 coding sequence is TGTGCCAGCAGTTCCCGACGGGGCACAGATACGCAGTATTTT. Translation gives CASSSRRGTDTQYF.

The CDR3 nucleotides are TGTGCCAGTAGCCCTCAGGGGATGAACACTGAAGCTTTCTTT. It yields the protein CASSPQGMNTEAFF. V and J are TRBV19 and TRBJ1-1, with a tentative D call TRBD1 (6 bases). Between the trimmed V and J ends, which lost 6 bases and 0 bases, there was a span of 11 bases. In germline, CDR1 is LNHDA, CDR2 SQIVND (reference sequence). The CDR3 is made up of 14 amino acids.